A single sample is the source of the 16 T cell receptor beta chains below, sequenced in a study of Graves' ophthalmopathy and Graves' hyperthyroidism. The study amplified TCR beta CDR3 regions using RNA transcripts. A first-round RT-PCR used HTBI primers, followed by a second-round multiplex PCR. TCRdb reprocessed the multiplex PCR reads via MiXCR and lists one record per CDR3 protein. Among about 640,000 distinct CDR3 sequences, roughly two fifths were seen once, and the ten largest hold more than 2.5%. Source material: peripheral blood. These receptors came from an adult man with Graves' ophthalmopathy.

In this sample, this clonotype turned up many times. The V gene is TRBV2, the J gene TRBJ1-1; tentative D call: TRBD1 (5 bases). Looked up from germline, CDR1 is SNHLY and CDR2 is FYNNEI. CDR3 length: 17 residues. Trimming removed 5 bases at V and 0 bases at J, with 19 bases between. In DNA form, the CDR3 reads TGTGCCAGCAGTCGGCGGGTAATGGGGGGGATGAACACTGAAGCTTTCTTT. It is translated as CASSRRVMGGMNTEAFF.

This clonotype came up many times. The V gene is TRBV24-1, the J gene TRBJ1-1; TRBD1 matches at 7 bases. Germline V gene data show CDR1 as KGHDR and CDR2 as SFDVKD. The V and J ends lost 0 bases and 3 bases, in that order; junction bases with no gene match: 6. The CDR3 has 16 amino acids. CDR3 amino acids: CATSDLGQVEDTEAFF. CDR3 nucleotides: TGTGCCACCAGTGATTTGGGACAGGTTGAAGACACTGAAGCTTTCTTT.

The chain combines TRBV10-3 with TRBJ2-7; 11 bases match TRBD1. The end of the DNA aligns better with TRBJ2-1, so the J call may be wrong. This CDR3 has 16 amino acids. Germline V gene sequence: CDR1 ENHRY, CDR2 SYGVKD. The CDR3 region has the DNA TGTGCCATCAGTCAATTCCCGCGGGACAGGGGGGGTGAGCAGTTCTTC. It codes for CAISQFPRDRGGEQFF.

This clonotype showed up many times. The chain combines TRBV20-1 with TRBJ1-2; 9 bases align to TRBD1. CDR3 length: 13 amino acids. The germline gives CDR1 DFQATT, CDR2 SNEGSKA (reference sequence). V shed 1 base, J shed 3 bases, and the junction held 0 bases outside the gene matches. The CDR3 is CSARGQGDYGYTF. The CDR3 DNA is TGCAGTGCTAGAGGACAGGGGGACTATGGCTACACCTTC.

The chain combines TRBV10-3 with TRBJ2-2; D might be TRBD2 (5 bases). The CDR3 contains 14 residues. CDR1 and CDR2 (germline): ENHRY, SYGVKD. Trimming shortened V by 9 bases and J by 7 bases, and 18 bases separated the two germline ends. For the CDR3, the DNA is TGTGCCATTACCAACGAGGCTAGCAGCGGGGAGCTGTTTTTT. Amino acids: CAITNEASSGELFF.

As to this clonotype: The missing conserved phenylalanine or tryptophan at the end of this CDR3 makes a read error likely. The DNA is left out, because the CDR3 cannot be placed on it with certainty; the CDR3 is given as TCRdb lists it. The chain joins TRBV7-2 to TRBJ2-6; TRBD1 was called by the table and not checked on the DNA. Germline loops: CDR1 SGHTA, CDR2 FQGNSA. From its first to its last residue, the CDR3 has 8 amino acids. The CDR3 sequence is CASSAPGT.

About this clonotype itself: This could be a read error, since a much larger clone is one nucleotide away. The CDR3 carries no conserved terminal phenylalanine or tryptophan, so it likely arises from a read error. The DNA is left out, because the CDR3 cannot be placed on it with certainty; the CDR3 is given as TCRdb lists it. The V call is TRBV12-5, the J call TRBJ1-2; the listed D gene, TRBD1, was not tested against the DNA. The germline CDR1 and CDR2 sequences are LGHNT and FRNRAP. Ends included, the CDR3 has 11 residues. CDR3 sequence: CASGYDRDSRL.

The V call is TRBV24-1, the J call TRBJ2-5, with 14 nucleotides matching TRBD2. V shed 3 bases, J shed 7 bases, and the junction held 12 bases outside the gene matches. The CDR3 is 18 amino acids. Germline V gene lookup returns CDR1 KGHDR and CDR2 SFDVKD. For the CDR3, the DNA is TGTGCCACCAGTGATGCAACCGGGACTAGCGGGGGCATGGGGACCCAGTACTTC. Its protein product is CATSDATGTSGGMGTQYF.

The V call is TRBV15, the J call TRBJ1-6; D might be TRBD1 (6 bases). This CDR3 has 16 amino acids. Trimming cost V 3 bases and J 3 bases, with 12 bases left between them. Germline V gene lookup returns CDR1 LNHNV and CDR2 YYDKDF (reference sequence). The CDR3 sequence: CATSSSIQGYNSPLHF. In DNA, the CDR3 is TGTGCCACCAGCAGCTCTATACAGGGCTATAATTCACCCCTCCACTTT.

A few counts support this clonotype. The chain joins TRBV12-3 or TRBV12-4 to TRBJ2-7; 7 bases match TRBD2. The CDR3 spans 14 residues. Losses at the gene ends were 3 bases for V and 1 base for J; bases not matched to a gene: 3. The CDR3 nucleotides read TGTGCCAGCAGTTTTGGGGGGGAATCCTACGAGCAGTACTTC. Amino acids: CASSFGGESYEQYF.

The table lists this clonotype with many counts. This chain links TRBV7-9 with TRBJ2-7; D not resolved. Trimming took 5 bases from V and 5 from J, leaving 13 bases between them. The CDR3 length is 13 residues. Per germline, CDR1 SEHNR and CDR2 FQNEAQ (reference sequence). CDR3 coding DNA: TGTGCCAGCAGCCCTCCTACCCTGGACGAGCAGTACTTC. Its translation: CASSPPTLDEQYF. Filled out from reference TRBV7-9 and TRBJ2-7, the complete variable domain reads DTGVSQNPRHKITKRGQNVTFRCDPISEHNRLYWYRQTLGQGPEFLTYFQNEAQLEKSRLLSDRFSAERPKGSFSTLEIQRTEQGDSAMYLCASSPPTLDEQYFGPGTRLTVT.

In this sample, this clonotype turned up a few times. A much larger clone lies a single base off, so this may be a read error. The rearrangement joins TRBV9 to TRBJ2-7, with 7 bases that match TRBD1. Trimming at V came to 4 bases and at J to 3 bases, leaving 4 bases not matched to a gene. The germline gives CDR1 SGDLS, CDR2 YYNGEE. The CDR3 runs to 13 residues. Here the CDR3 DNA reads TGTGCCAGCAGCACCCGGGACAGCTACGAGCAGTACTTC. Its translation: CASSTRDSYEQYF. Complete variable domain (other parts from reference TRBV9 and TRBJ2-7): DSGVTQTPKHLITATGQRVTLRCSPRSGDLSVYWYQQSLDQGLQFLIQYYNGEERAKGNILERFSAQQFPDLHSELNLSSLELGDSALYFCASSTRDSYEQYFGPGTRLTVT.

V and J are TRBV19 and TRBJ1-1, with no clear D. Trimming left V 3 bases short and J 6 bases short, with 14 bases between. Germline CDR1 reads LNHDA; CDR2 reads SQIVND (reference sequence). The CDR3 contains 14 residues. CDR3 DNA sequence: TGTGCCAGTAGTATTGTGGCCGGGATACCTGAAGCTTTCTTT. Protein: CASSIVAGIPEAFF.

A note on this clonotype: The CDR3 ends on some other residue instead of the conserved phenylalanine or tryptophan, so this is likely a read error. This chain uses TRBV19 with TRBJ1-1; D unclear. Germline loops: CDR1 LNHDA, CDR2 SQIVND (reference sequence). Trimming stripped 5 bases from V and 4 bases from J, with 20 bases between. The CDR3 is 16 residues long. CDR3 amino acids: CASSGSSTVQTTEAFL. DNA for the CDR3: TGTGCCAGTAGTGGTAGCTCCACCGTTCAGACCACTGAAGCTTTCCTT.

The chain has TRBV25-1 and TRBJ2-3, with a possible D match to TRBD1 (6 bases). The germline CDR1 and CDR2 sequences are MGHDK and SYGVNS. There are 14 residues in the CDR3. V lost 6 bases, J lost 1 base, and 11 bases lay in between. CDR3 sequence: CASSYTGRTDTQYF. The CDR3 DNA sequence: TGTGCCAGCAGCTATACAGGGCGCACAGATACGCAGTATTTT.

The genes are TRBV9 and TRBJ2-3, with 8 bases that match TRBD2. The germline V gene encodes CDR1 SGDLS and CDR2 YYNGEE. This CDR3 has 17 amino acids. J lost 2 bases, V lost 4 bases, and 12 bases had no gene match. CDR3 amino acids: CASSLSPAGDPTDTQYF. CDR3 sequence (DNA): TGTGCCAGCAGCTTAAGTCCAGCGGGAGATCCCACAGATACGCAGTATTTT.